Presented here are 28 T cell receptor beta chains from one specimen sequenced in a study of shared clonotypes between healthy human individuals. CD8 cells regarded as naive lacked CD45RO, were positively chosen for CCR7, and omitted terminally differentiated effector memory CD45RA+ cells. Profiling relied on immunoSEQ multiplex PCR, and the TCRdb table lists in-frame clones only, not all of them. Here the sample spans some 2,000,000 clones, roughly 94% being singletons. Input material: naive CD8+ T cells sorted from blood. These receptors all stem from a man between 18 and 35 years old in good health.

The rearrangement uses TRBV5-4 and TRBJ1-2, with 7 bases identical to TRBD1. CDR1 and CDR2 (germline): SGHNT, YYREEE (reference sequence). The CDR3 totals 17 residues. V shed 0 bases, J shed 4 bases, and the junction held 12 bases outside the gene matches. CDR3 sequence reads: CASSLESSATGTYGYTF. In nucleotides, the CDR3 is TGTGCCAGCAGCTTGGAAAGCTCCGCGACAGGGACCTATGGCTACACCTTC. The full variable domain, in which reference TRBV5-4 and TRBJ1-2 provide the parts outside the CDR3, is ETGVTQSPTHLIKTRGQQVTLRCSSQSGHNTVSWYQQALGQGPQFIFQYYREEENGRGNFPPRFSGLQFPNYSSELNVNALELDDSALYLCASSLESSATGTYGYTFGSGTRLTVV.

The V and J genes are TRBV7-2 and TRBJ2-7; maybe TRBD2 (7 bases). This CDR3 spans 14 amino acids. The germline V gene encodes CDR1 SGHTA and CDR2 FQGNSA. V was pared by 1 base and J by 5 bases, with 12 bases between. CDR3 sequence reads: CASSLVRGANEQYF. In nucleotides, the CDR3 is TGTGCCAGCAGCTTAGTCCGGGGGGCGAACGAGCAGTACTTC.

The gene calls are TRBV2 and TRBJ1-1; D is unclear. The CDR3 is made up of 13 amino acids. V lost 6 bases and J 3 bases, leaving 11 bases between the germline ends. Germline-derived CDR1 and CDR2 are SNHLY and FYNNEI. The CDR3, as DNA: TGTGCCAGCAGCTGGGCCAGCCACACTGAAGCTTTCTTT. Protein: CASSWASHTEAFF.

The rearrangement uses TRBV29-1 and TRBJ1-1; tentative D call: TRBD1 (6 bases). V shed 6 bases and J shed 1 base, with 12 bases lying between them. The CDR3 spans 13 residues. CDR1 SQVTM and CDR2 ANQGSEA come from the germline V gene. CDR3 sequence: CSVRGTRNTEAFF. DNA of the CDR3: TGCAGCGTCCGTGGGACAAGGAACACTGAAGCTTTCTTT.

CDR3: CASSQDAGPGTEAFF. CDR3 in DNA: TGCGCCAGCAGCCAAGATGCAGGGCCAGGCACTGAAGCTTTCTTT. This chain links TRBV4-1 with TRBJ1-1; maybe TRBD1 (5 bases). Trimming took off 0 bases at V and 4 bases at J, with 12 bases between the two ends. CDR1 is MGHRA, CDR2 YSYEKL, per germline. This CDR3 region has 15 residues.

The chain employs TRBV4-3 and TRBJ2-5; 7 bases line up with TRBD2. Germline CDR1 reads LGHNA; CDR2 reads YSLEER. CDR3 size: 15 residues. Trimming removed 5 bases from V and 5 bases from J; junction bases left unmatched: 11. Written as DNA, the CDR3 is TGCGCCAGCAGCGCATCTTTGGGAGGGTTGGAGACCCAGTACTTC. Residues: CASSASLGGLETQYF.

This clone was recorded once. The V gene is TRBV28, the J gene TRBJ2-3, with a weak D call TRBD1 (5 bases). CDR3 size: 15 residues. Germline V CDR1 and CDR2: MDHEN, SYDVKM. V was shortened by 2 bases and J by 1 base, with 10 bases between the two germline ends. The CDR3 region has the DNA TGTGCCAGCAGTTTAAGACAGAGCGGCACAGATACGCAGTATTTT. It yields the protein CASSLRQSGTDTQYF.

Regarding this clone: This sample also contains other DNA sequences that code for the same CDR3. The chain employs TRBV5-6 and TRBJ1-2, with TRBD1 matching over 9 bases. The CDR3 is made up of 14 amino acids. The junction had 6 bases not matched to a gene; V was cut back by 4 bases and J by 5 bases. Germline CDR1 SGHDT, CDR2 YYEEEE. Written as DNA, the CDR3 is TGTGCCAGCAGCCCGGGACAGGGAGGGTATGGCTACACCTTC. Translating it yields CASSPGQGGYGYTF.

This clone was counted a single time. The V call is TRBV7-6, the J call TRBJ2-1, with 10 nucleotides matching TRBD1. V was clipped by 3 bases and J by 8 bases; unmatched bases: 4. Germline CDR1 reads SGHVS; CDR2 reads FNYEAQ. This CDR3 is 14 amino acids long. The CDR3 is CASSFMTGGDEQFF. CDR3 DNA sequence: TGTGCCAGCAGCTTTATGACAGGGGGCGATGAGCAGTTCTTC.

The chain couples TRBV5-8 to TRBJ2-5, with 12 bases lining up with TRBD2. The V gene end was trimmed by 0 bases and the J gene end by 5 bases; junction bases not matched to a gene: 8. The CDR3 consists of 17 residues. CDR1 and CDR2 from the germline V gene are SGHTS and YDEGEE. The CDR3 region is CASSLVSGLAGSETQYF. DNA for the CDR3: TGTGCCAGCAGCTTGGTCAGCGGACTAGCGGGATCGGAGACCCAGTACTTC.

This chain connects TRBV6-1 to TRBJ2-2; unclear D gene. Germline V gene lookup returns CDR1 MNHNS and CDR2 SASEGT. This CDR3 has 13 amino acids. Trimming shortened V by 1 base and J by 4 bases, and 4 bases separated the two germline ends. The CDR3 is CASSEGVTGELFF. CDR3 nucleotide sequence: TGTGCCAGCAGTGAAGGTGTCACCGGGGAGCTGTTTTTT.

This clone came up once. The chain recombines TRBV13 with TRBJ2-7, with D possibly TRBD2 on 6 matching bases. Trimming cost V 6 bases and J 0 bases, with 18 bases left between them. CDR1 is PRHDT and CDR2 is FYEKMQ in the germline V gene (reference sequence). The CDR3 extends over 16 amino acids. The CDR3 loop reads CASSGAGMKPSYEQYF. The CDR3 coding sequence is TGTGCCAGCAGTGGGGCGGGGATGAAACCCTCCTACGAGCAGTACTTC.

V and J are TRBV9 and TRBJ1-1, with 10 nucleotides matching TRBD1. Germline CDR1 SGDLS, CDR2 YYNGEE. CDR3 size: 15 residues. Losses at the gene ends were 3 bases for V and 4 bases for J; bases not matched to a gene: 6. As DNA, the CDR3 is TGTGCCAGCAGCGAGACAGGGGGCGCGCTCACTGAAGCTTTCTTT. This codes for CASSETGGALTEAFF.

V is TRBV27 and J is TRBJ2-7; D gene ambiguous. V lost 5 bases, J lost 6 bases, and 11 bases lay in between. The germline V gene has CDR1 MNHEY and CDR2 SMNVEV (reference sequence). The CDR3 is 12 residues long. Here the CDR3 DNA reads TGTGCCAGCAGTCCCGCCCCCTCCGAGCAGTACTTC. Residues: CASSPAPSEQYF.

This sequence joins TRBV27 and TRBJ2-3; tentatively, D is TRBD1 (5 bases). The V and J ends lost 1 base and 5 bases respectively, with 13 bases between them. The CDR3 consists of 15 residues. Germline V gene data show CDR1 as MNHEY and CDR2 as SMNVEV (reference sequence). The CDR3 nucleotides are TGTGCCAGCAGTTTATTATCAGGGCTCGGAGATACGCAGTATTTT. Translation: CASSLLSGLGDTQYF.

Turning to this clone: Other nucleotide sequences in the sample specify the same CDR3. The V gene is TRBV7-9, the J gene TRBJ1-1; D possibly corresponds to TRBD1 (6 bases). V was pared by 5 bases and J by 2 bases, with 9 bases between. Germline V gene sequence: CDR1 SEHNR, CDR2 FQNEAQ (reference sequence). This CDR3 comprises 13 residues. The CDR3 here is CASSRTVNTEAFF. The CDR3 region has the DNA TGTGCCAGCAGCAGGACAGTTAACACTGAAGCTTTCTTT.

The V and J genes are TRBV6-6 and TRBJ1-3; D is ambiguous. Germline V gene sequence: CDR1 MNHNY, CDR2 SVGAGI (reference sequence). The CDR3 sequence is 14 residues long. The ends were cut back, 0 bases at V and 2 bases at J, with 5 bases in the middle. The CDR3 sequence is CASSYSSPGNTIYF. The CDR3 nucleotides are TGTGCCAGCAGTTACTCTTCCCCTGGAAACACCATATATTTT.

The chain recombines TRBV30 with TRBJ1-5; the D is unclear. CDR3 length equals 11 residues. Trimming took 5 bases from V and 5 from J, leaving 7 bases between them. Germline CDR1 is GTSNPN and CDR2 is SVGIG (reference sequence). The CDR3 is CAWGLDQPQHF. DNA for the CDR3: TGTGCCTGGGGCTTGGATCAGCCCCAGCATTTT.

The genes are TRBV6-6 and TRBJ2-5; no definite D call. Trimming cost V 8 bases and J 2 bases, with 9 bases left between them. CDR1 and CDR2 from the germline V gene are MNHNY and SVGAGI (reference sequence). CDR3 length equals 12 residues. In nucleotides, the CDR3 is TGTGCCAGCCGGAACTTACAAGAGACCCAGTACTTC. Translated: CASRNLQETQYF.

CDR3 loop: CASSLKGGFSSGANVLTF. CDR3 DNA: TGCGCCAGCAGCTTGAAGGGCGGATTCAGCTCTGGGGCCAACGTCCTGACTTTC. This chain uses TRBV5-1 with TRBJ2-6; D is uncertain. This CDR3 contains 18 residues. V shed 1 base and J shed 0 bases, with 14 bases lying between them. Germline V lookup: CDR1 SGHRS, CDR2 YFSETQ.

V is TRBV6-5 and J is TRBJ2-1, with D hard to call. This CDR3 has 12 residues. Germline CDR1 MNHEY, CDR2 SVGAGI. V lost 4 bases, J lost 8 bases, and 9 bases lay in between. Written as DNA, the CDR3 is TGTGCCAGCAGTTCGGCCGGCGATGAGCAGTTCTTC. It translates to CASSSAGDEQFF.

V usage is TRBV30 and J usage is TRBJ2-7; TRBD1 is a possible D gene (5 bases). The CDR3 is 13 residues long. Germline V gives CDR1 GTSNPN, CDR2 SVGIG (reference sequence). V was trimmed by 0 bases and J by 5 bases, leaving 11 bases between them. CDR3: CAWSVTGLHEQYF. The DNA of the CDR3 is TGTGCCTGGAGTGTAACAGGTTTGCACGAGCAGTACTTC.

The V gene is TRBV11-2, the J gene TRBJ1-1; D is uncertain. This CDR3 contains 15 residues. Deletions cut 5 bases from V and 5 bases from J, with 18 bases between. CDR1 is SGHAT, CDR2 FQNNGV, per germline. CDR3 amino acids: CASSAIWAPTTEAFF. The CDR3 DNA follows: TGTGCCAGCAGCGCGATTTGGGCCCCAACAACTGAAGCTTTCTTT.

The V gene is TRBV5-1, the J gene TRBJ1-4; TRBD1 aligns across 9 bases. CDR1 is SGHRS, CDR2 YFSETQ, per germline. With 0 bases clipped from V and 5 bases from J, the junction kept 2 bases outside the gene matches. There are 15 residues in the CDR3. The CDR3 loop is CASSLGQGENEKLFF. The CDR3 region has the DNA TGCGCCAGCAGCTTGGGACAGGGGGAAAATGAAAAACTGTTTTTT.

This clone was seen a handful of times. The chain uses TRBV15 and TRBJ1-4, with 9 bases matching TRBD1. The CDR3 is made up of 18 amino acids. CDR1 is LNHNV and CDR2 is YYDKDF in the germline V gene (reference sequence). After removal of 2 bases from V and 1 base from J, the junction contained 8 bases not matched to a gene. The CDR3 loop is CATSRQSTGGGTNEKLFF. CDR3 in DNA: TGTGCCACCAGCAGACAGTCTACAGGGGGCGGAACTAATGAAAAACTGTTTTTT.

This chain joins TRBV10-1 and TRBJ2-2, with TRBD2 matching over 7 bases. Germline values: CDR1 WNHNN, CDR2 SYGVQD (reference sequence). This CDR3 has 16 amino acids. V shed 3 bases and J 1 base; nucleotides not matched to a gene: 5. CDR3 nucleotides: TGCGCCAGCAGTGAAAGCGGGATCTGGAACACCGGGGAGCTGTTTTTT. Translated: CASSESGIWNTGELFF.

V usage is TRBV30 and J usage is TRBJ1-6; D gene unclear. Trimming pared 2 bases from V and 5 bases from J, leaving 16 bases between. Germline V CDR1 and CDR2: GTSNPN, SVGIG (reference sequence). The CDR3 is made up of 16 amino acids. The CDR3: CAWSSERETDNSPLHF. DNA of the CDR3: TGTGCCTGGAGTAGTGAAAGGGAAACCGATAATTCACCCCTCCACTTT.

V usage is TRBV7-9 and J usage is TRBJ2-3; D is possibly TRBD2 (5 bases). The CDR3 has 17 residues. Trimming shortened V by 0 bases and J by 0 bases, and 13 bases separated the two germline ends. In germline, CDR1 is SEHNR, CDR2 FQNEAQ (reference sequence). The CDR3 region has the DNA TGTGCCAGCAGCTTAGCGCCCGACGGCGGGAGCACAGATACGCAGTATTTT. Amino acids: CASSLAPDGGSTDTQYF.